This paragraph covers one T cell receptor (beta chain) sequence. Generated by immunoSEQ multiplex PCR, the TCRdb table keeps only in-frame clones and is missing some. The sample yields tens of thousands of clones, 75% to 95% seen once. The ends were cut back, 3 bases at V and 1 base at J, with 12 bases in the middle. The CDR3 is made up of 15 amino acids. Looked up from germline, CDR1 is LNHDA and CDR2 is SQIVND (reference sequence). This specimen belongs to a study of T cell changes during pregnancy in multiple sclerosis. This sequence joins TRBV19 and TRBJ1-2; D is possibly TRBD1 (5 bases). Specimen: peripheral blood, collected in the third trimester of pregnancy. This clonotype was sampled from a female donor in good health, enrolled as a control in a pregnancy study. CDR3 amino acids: CASSIGIDSNYGYTF. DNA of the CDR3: TGTGCCAGTAGTATCGGTATAGACAGTAACTATGGCTACACCTTC.